This is a list of T cell receptor beta chains from one sample in a study of T cells in Graves' hyperthyroidism and ophthalmopathy. Via MiXCR, TCRdb re-called the multiplex PCR reads, giving one row per CDR3 protein. The sample holds about 340,000 distinct CDR3 sequences, around a sixth seen once. The sample consisted of blood. Receptor source: a woman between 45 and 65 years old with Graves' hyperthyroidism. Both conserved end residues are part of each CDR3. D genes are given only for firm matches. Size is stated for part of the rows, as once, few or many counts, or as a class when the clone is expanded.

d_gene	v_gene	j_gene	abundance	CDR3nt	CDR3aa
.	TRBV30	TRBJ2-1	.	TGTGCCTGGAGGAGGGCAGGGGAGAGCTCCTACAATGAGCAGTTCTTC	CAWRRAGESSYNEQFF
.	TRBV11-2	TRBJ2-5	many	TGTGCCAGCAGCTTAGAAGGGGTCTCGGGCCCCCAGGTGGAGACCCAGTACTTC	CASSLEGVSGPQVETQYF
.	TRBV15	TRBJ2-3	.	TGTGCCACCAGCAGAGGAGTGGGCCCCACCACAGATACGCAGTATTTT	CATSRGVGPTTDTQYF
TRBD1	TRBV28	TRBJ2-5	many	TGTGCCAGCAGCCCAGGGGGTCAAGAGACCCAGTACTTC	CASSPGGQETQYF
.	TRBV3-1	TRBJ1-1	many	TGTGCCAGCAGCCATACAGGGCCAGAAGCTTTCTTT	CASSHTGPEAFF
TRBD1	TRBV20-1	TRBJ1-4	.	TGCGGTGCTAGGTGGACAGGGGGGAATGAAAAACTGTCTTTT	CGARWTGGNEKLSF
.	TRBV3-1	TRBJ1-1	many	TGTGCCAGCAGCCAAGATTTAGTGAACACTGAAGCTTTCTTT	CASSQDLVNTEAFF
TRBD1	TRBV28	TRBJ1-2	few	TGTGCCAGCAGGACAGGGGGCTATGGCTACACCTTC	CASRTGGYGYTF
.	TRBV2	TRBJ1-1	many	TGTGCCAGCAGTGAAGACGAGACAGTGACTGAAGCTTTCTTT	CASSEDETVTEAFF
.	TRBV7-8	TRBJ2-2	few	TGTGCCAGCAGCTCACACGCGGTTAGGCCGAACACCGGGGAGCTGTTTTTT	CASSSHAVRPNTGELFF
TRBD2	TRBV20-1	TRBJ2-7	.	TGCAGTGCCCCTCTAGCGGTCGAGTGGGAGCAGTACTTC	CSAPLAVEWEQYF
.	TRBV29-1	TRBJ1-1	.	TGCAGCGTCCAGGCAGGGTTCACTGAAGCTTTCTTT	CSVQAGFTEAFF
.	TRBV4-2	TRBJ2-7	few	TGTGCCAGCAGCCAATCCCACATGGGGGAGCAGTACTTC	CASSQSHMGEQYF
.	TRBV7-2	TRBJ2-3	many	TGTGCCAGCAGCTCATCGCTGGCGGCTAGCACAGATACGCAGTATTTT	CASSSSLAASTDTQYF
.	TRBV4-1	TRBJ1-1	once	TGCGCCAGCAGCCAAGAGGCAGGTAACACTGAAGCTTTCTTT	CASSQEAGNTEAFF
.	TRBV7-6	TRBJ1-1	once	TGTGCCAGCAGCTTAGGGGGTGGGGAGGGCACTGAAGCTTTCTTT	CASSLGGGEGTEAFF
.	TRBV7-9	TRBJ2-3	.	TGTGCCAGCAGCTCTGGTGGGGCCACCACAGATACGCAGTATTTT	CASSSGGATTDTQYF
.	TRBV12-3/TRBV12-4	TRBJ1-2	many	TGTGCCAGCAGTTTCTCCCGATCGGAGGGCTACACCTTC	CASSFSRSEGYTF
.	TRBV12-3/TRBV12-4	TRBJ2-3	many	TGTGCCAGCAGTTTCGAAAGTGCTAGCACAGATACGCAGTATTTT	CASSFESASTDTQYF
.	TRBV11-3	TRBJ2-2	many	TGTGCCAGCAGCTTAGATCTAAACACCGGGGAGCTGTTTTTT	CASSLDLNTGELFF
.	TRBV12-3/TRBV12-4	TRBJ2-7	few	TGTGCCAGCAGTTTGGAACTTCGCTACGAGCAGTACTTC	CASSLELRYEQYF
.	TRBV6-1	TRBJ2-3	.	TGTGCCACGCGGGCAGGGGGCACAGATACGCAGTATTTT	CATRAGGTDTQYF
.	TRBV6-1	TRBJ2-5	few	TGTGCCAGCAGTTTAAGTCGGATCTGGGTCGGCAACCAGACCCAGTACTTC	CASSLSRIWVGNQTQYF
TRBD2	TRBV20-1	TRBJ2-7	few	TGCAGTGCTAGGGCGGGAGCGCTCCCCTACGAGCAGTACTTC	CSARAGALPYEQYF
.	TRBV2	TRBJ1-4	many	TGTGCCAGCGACGGCGGAACAACTAATGAAAAACTGTTTTTT	CASDGGTTNEKLFF